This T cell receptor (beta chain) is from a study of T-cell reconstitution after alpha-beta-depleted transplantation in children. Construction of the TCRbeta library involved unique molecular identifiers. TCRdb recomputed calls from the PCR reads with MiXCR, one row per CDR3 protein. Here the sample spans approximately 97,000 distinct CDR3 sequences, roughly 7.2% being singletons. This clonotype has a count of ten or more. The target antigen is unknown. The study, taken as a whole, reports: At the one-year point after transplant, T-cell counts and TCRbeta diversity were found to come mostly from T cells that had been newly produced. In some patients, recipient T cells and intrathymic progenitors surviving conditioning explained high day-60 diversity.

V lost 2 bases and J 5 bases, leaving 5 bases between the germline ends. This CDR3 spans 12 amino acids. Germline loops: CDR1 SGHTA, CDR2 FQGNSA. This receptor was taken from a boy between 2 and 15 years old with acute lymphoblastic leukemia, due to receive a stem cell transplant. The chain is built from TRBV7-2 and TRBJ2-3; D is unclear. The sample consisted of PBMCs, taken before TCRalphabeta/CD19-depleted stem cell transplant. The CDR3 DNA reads TGTGCCAGCAGCTTAAAAAAAGATACGCAGTATTTT. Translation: CASSLKKDTQYF.